The 16 T cell receptor beta chains presented below share a single source sample, sequenced in a study of neoadjuvant anti-PD-1 for oral cavity cancer. The repertoire was sequenced with immunoSEQ multiplex PCR; TCRdb's copy has only in-frame clones and lacks some. Of under 5,500 clones listed, more than 45% were seen once; the top ten hold 7.2%. The material sequenced was tumor tissue, taken before nivolumab (anti-PD-1) treatment. Receptors originate from a person between 40 and 79 years old with oral cavity squamous cell carcinoma.

This clone has just a few counts. This chain links TRBV2 with TRBJ1-2, with 8 bases lining up with TRBD1. V shed 4 bases, J shed 7 bases, and the junction held 8 bases outside the gene matches. The length of the CDR3 is 14 residues. CDR1 and CDR2 from the germline V gene are SNHLY and FYNNEI. CDR3 amino acids: CASSAGGKFGGYTF. Written as DNA, the CDR3 is TGTGCCAGCAGTGCAGGGGGCAAGTTTGGTGGCTACACCTTC.

This chain links TRBV9 with TRBJ2-7; D unresolved. V was pared by 0 bases and J by 2 bases, with 12 bases between. There are 15 residues in the CDR3. From germline, CDR1 is SGDLS and CDR2 YYNGEE. The CDR3: CASSVGGSQTYEQYF. The CDR3 DNA is TGTGCCAGCAGCGTAGGAGGCAGTCAAACCTACGAGCAGTACTTC.

The genes are TRBV5-6 and TRBJ1-3, with 7 bases identical to TRBD1. CDR3 size: 15 residues. Germline CDR1 and CDR2: SGHDT and YYEEEE. V gave up 4 bases and J gave up 11 bases; unmatched junction bases: 15. This chain's CDR3 is CASSPGQGQHWAIYF. The CDR3 DNA is TGTGCCAGCAGCCCGGGGCAGGGACAGCATTGGGCCATATATTTT.

This rearrangement joins TRBV19 to TRBJ1-4; a weak D match, TRBD1 (6 bases). The CDR3 contains 15 residues. Trimming removed 1 base from V and 4 bases from J, with 10 bases in between. The germline V gene has CDR1 LNHDA and CDR2 SQIVND (reference sequence). The DNA for the CDR3 is TGTGCCAGTAGTATAGGACAGGCGAATAATGAAAAACTGTTTTTT. This encodes CASSIGQANNEKLFF.

The chain has TRBV28 and TRBJ1-1; 7 bases are a match to TRBD1. CDR3 length: 15 amino acids. V gave up 6 bases and J gave up 5 bases; unmatched junction bases: 12. Germline lookup yields CDR1 MDHEN and CDR2 SYDVKM. The CDR3, as DNA: TGTGCCAGCAGAAAAGACAGGGAAGGGTATACTGAAGCTTTCTTT. This codes for CASRKDREGYTEAFF. Full variable domain (remainder filled in from reference TRBV28 and TRBJ1-1): DVKVTQSSRYLVKRTGEKVFLECVQDMDHENMFWYRQDPGLGLRLIYFSYDVKMKEKGDIPEGYSVSREKKERFSLILESASTNQTSMYLCASRKDREGYTEAFFGQGTRLTVV.

This clone has just a few counts. The chain uses TRBV5-4 and TRBJ1-2, with D perhaps TRBD1 (5 bases). Germline V lookup: CDR1 SGHNT, CDR2 YYREEE (reference sequence). This CDR3 has 13 residues. Trimming stripped 0 bases from V and 8 bases from J, with 11 bases between. CDR3 sequence reads: CASSLAGSRGYTF. CDR3 DNA sequence: TGTGCCAGCAGCTTGGCAGGGTCGCGAGGCTACACCTTC.

Sample share makes this clone medium-sized. The chain carries TRBV5-1 and TRBJ2-3, with D perhaps being TRBD1 or TRBD2 (6 bases each). The germline V gene has CDR1 SGHRS and CDR2 YFSETQ. The CDR3 is made up of 16 amino acids. Trimming left V 3 bases short and J 5 bases short, with 19 bases between. CDR3 in amino acids: CASSYPDSGSKDTQYF. The CDR3 DNA reads TGCGCCAGCAGCTACCCGGACAGCGGGTCCAAAGATACGCAGTATTTT. The full variable domain, its missing parts supplied by reference TRBV5-1 and TRBJ2-3, is KAGVTQTPRYLIKTRGQQVTLSCSPISGHRSVSWYQQTPGQGLQFLFEYFSETQRNKGNFPGRFSGRQFSNSRSEMNVSTLELGDSALYLCASSYPDSGSKDTQYFGPGTRLTVL.

The chain uses TRBV6-5 and TRBJ1-2; D remains ambiguous. The V gene's germline CDR1 is MNHEY and CDR2 SVGAGI. Trimming pared 6 bases from V and 4 bases from J, leaving 9 bases between. CDR3 length equals 12 residues. CDR3 amino acids: CASSGLSYGYTF. CDR3 coding DNA: TGTGCCAGCAGCGGACTTTCCTATGGCTACACCTTC.

The J gene is TRBJ1-5, the V gene TRBV30, with 7 bases that match TRBD1. Germline assignment: CDR1 GTSNPN and CDR2 SVGIG (reference sequence). CDR3 size: 13 residues. The ends lost 2 bases at V and 6 bases at J; junction bases unmatched: 4. In nucleotides, the CDR3 is TGTGCCTGGAGTAAGGCAGGGGGTCAGCCCCAGCATTTT. Translation gives CAWSKAGGQPQHF.

The chain couples TRBV19 to TRBJ1-1; possible D gene TRBD1, 5 bases. CDR1 and CDR2 from the germline V gene are LNHDA and SQIVND (reference sequence). The V gene lost 8 bases and the J gene lost 4 bases, with 20 bases spanning the gap. The CDR3 consists of 15 residues. The DNA for the CDR3 is TGTGCCAGTCGGCCTGCAGGGACCCTTTCCACTGAAGCTTTCTTT. Amino acid sequence: CASRPAGTLSTEAFF.

The chain employs TRBV29-1 and TRBJ2-7; tentatively, D is TRBD2 (5 bases). Germline V gene lookup returns CDR1 SQVTM and CDR2 ANQGSEA. Trimming took 4 bases from V and 6 from J, leaving 13 bases between them. The CDR3 covers 12 residues. DNA for the CDR3: TGCAGCGTTGTTTTAGGGAGCCGCGAGCAGTACTTC. It is translated as CSVVLGSREQYF.

The gene calls are TRBV10-2 and TRBJ1-1; D call uncertain. The germline CDR1 and CDR2 sequences are WSHSY and SAAADI. The CDR3 spans 12 residues. Trimming shortened V by 3 bases and J by 1 base, and 3 bases separated the two germline ends. The CDR3 is CASSDRNTEAFF. CDR3 DNA sequence: TGCGCCAGCAGTGACAGGAACACTGAAGCTTTCTTT.

The chain combines TRBV6-6 with TRBJ1-5; D is ambiguous. Per germline, CDR1 MNHNY and CDR2 SVGAGI (reference sequence). The CDR3 contains 15 residues. The ends were cut back, 5 bases at V and 0 bases at J, with 11 bases in the middle. CDR3 nucleotides: TGTGCCAGCAGTCGAGACGGATATAGCAATCAGCCCCAGCATTTT. Protein: CASSRDGYSNQPQHF.

The CDR3 bases are TGCGCCAGCAGCTGGCTGACAGGGGGCCGGGCCCCTAACTATGGCTACACCTTC. Protein sequence: CASSWLTGGRAPNYGYTF. The gene calls are TRBV5-1 and TRBJ1-2; TRBD1 matches at 10 bases. This CDR3 contains 18 residues. V gave up 3 bases and J gave up 0 bases; unmatched junction bases: 11. CDR1 is SGHRS, CDR2 YFSETQ, per germline.

V and J are TRBV14 and TRBJ1-4; no clear D gene. This CDR3 is 15 amino acids long. V lost 2 bases, J lost 7 bases, and 14 bases lay in between. The germline gives CDR1 SGHDN, CDR2 FVKESK. The CDR3 is CASSQSAPGSEKLFF. The CDR3, as DNA: TGTGCCAGCAGCCAATCGGCGCCGGGTAGTGAAAAACTGTTTTTT.

The V and J genes are TRBV9 and TRBJ1-1; 12 positions match TRBD1. V shed 2 bases, J shed 1 base, and the junction held 0 bases outside the gene matches. CDR1 and CDR2 (germline): SGDLS, YYNGEE. The CDR3 is made up of 15 amino acids. CDR3: CASSVGQGANTEAFF. Here the CDR3 DNA reads TGTGCCAGCAGCGTGGGACAGGGGGCGAACACTGAAGCTTTCTTT.